The clone carrying this T cell receptor beta chain was detected only a few times. Its antigen is undetermined. The data derive from a study of CD8+CD57+ T cells in acquired aplastic anemia. Findings and caveats of the study: Patients and controls were not found to differ significantly in CD8+ Simpson's diversity. A set of 25 to 30 CD8+ CDR3 sequences was shared between patients and controls, and these sequences appeared highly expressed in patients.

Sequencing involved patients with CD8+CD57+ cell expansion previously shown by flow cytometry. All patients had severe acquired aplastic anemia. Genomic DNA templated the TCR beta VDJ and CDR3 profiling. MiXCR, run by TCRdb on the reads, gives a single entry per CDR3 protein. In the table there are around 430,000 distinct CDR3 sequences, approximately 33% of which are singletons. The sequenced material came from sorted CD4+, CD8+, or CD8+CD57+ T cells (not recorded which) from PBMCs. The origin of this receptor is a human donor with aplastic anemia.

CDR3 coding DNA: TGTGCCAGCAGCTTAGTTACTAGCGGGGGCGATGAGCAGTTCTTC. Translated: CASSLVTSGGDEQFF. The chain employs TRBV7-6 and TRBJ2-1; 11 nucleotides agree with TRBD2. The CDR3 is 15 amino acids. Germline CDR1 is SGHVS and CDR2 is FNYEAQ. The trim removed 1 base at V and 8 bases at J, leaving 4 bases unmatched.